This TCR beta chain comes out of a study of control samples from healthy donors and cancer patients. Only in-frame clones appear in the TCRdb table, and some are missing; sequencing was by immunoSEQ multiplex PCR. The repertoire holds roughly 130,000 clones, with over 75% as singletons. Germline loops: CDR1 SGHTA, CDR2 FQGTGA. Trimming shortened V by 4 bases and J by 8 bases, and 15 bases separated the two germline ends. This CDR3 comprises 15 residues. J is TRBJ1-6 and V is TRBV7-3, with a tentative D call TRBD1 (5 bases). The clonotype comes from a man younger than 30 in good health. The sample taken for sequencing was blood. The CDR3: CASSWDDGVDSPLHF. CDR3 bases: TGTGCCAGCAGCTGGGACGACGGGGTGGATTCACCCCTCCACTTT.